This T cell receptor (beta chain) was obtained from a study of Graves' ophthalmopathy and Graves' hyperthyroidism. RNA transcripts yielded amplified TCR beta CDR3 regions. Second-round multiplex PCR came after a first-round RT-PCR that employed HTBI primers. TCRdb called the multiplex PCR reads again in MiXCR, with one record for every CDR3 protein. The profile shows 740,000 or so distinct CDR3 sequences, roughly two fifths of them singletons. The study excluded patients with other autoimmune diseases, uncontrolled infections, pregnancy or lactation. This clonotype was observed many times. The antigen is unknown. The CDR3 has 16 residues. V shed 5 bases and J shed 1 base, with 12 bases lying between them. Germline V gene sequence: CDR1 SEHNR, CDR2 FQNEAQ (reference sequence). Overall study findings and caveats: Most thyroid clonotypes expanded beyond 0.001 frequency were also found in blood.

The chain employs TRBV7-9 and TRBJ2-6, with D possibly TRBD1 on 6 matching bases. The sample taken for sequencing was peripheral blood. The sequence derives from an adult man with Graves' ophthalmopathy. The CDR3 sequence is CASSLPTGSGANVLTF. The CDR3 DNA is TGTGCCAGCAGCCTACCAACAGGGTCTGGGGCCAACGTCCTGACTTTC.